These 9 T cell receptor beta chains were sequenced from one sample in a study of PD-1 blockade in classical Hodgkin lymphoma. Relapses following autologous stem cell transplantation were seen in all patients, with brentuximab vedotin exposure varying. Clones were read by immunoSEQ multiplex PCR, and TCRdb kept only the in-frame ones, dropping some. Of 95,000 to 120,000 clones listed, 89% are singletons. The sample here was peripheral blood mononuclear cells (PBMCs), taken before the second cycle of nivolumab. These receptors all stem from a human donor with classical Hodgkin lymphoma.

The chain carries TRBV5-8 and TRBJ2-7; possibly TRBD1 for D (5 bases). This CDR3 contains 13 residues. The germline V and J ends were trimmed by 2 bases and 3 bases, with 9 bases remaining between them. The V gene's germline CDR1 is SGHTS and CDR2 YDEGEE. The CDR3 bases are TGTGCCAGCAGCTTAAGACAGATCTACGAGCAGTACTTC. Its translation: CASSLRQIYEQYF.

The rearrangement joins TRBV7-2 to TRBJ1-5; no clear D. CDR3 length equals 13 residues. V was shortened by 3 bases and J by 2 bases, with 5 bases between the two germline ends. Germline lookup yields CDR1 SGHTA and CDR2 FQGNSA. CDR3 in DNA: TGTGCCAGCAGCTTCGTTGGCAATCAGCCCCAGCATTTT. Protein sequence: CASSFVGNQPQHF. Using reference TRBV7-2 and TRBJ1-5 for the parts outside the CDR3, the full variable domain is GAGVSQSPSNKVTEKGKDVELRCDPISGHTALYWYRQSLGQGLEFLIYFQGNSAPDKSGLPSDRFSAERTGGSVSTLTIQRTQQEDSAVYLCASSFVGNQPQHFGDGTRLSIL.

This chain connects TRBV2 to TRBJ2-1, with 9 nucleotides matching TRBD1. CDR3 size: 14 residues. V was clipped by 7 bases and J by 6 bases; unmatched bases: 7. The germline CDR1 and CDR2 sequences are SNHLY and FYNNEI. CDR3 protein: CASKGDRVPNEQFF. Here the CDR3 DNA reads TGTGCCAGCAAAGGGGACAGGGTCCCCAATGAGCAGTTCTTC.

This chain links TRBV29-1 with TRBJ2-1; unclear D gene. With 3 bases removed from V and 2 bases from J, the gap between germline ends came to 11 bases. The germline CDR1 and CDR2 sequences are SQVTM and ANQGSEA. This CDR3 contains 14 residues. CDR3 nucleotide sequence: TGCAGCGTTGAGGGCATTGGCCCCTACAATGAGCAGTTCTTC. It specifies CSVEGIGPYNEQFF.

This chain uses TRBV7-9 with TRBJ2-7; D is possibly TRBD1 (6 bases). This CDR3 has 16 amino acids. V was shortened by 7 bases and J by 3 bases, with 22 bases between the two germline ends. CDR1 is SEHNR and CDR2 is FQNEAQ in the germline V gene (reference sequence). The DNA of the CDR3 is TGTGCCAGCAAGGTGGTCCGGGACACCAAAATCTACGAGCAGTACTTC. It codes for CASKVVRDTKIYEQYF.

The rearrangement joins TRBV2 to TRBJ2-1; the match to TRBD2 covers 8 bases. The CDR3 has 13 residues. Germline CDR1 is SNHLY and CDR2 is FYNNEI. V lost 11 bases to trimming and J lost 9 bases; unmatched junction nucleotides: 12. CDR3 sequence (DNA): TGTGCCCAGCAACCAGCGGGAGTTCCTGAGCAGTTCTTC. This encodes CAQQPAGVPEQFF.

This clone was detected only once. The gene calls are TRBV4-3 and TRBJ2-2, with D possibly being TRBD2 (7 bases). This CDR3 comprises 15 residues. The germline V and J ends were trimmed by 0 bases and 6 bases, with 11 bases remaining between them. Germline V gene data show CDR1 as LGHNA and CDR2 as YSLEER. For the CDR3, the DNA is TGCGCCAGCAGCCAAGAAGGGGGGAGGGCCGGGGAGCTGTTTTTT. It specifies CASSQEGGRAGELFF.

The rearrangement links TRBV11-2 to TRBJ2-5, with unresolved D. Trimming pared 7 bases from V and 5 bases from J, leaving 8 bases between. The CDR3 is made up of 11 amino acids. CDR1 SGHAT and CDR2 FQNNGV come from the germline V gene. Here the CDR3 reads CASKQSETQYF. In DNA, the CDR3 is TGTGCCAGCAAGCAGTCGGAGACCCAGTACTTC.

There are a few counts of this clone. V is TRBV30 and J is TRBJ1-1; no reliable D call. This CDR3 comprises 16 residues. Germline V gene lookup returns CDR1 GTSNPN and CDR2 SVGIG (reference sequence). Trimming removed 1 base from V and 0 bases from J, with 15 bases in between. The DNA of the CDR3 is TGTGCCTGGAGTGGGCGGGGTAAATTGGTGAACACTGAAGCTTTCTTT. Translated, it gives CAWSGRGKLVNTEAFF.